This entry lists 18 T cell receptor beta chains sequenced from one sample in a study of regulatory T cells in long-lasting Graves disease. Both iRepertoire HTBI primers and Arm-PCR of CDR3 regions were used to build the TCR beta libraries. TCRdb called the multiplex PCR reads again in MiXCR, with one record for every CDR3 protein. The repertoire holds about 460,000 distinct CDR3 sequences, with approximately 23% as singletons. Time point described: persistent/refractory GD, antithyroid drugs over 5 years with positive TRAb. PBMC RNA served as the TCR library source. This material consisted of peripheral blood mononuclear cells (PBMCs), taken when the disease was refractory, from a patient treated with antithyroid drugs. The receptors here all came from a female donor with Graves disease.

This clonotype was found many times. This chain joins TRBV12-3 or TRBV12-4 and TRBJ1-6; D remains unclear. Trimming left V 3 bases short and J 14 bases short, with 14 bases between. CDR3 length: 13 amino acids. CDR3 protein: CASSFPGSFTLHF. CDR3 in DNA: TGTGCCAGCAGTTTCCCCGGATCTTTCACCCTCCACTTT.

This sequence joins TRBV20-1 and TRBJ2-5, with D uncertain. V lost 5 bases to trimming and J lost 2 bases, with 15 bases between them. The V gene's germline CDR1 is DFQATT and CDR2 SNEGSKA (reference sequence). This CDR3 comprises 14 residues. The CDR3 loop is CSAPPGGGQETQYF. The CDR3 nucleotides are TGCAGTGCTCCCCCGGGCGGCGGACAAGAGACCCAGTACTTC.

This clonotype was picked up many times. The V call is TRBV7-3, the J call TRBJ2-1, with D maybe TRBD1 (6 bases). The CDR3 spans 13 residues. CDR1 is SGHTA and CDR2 is FQGTGA in the germline V gene. Trimming cost V 4 bases and J 5 bases, with 9 bases left between them. CDR3 coding DNA: TGTGCCAGCAGCTCGGACAGTCACAATGAGCAGTTCTTC. This codes for CASSSDSHNEQFF.

The J gene is TRBJ1-1, the V gene TRBV4-2; perhaps TRBD1 as D (5 bases). This CDR3 has 14 amino acids. V shed 1 base and J shed 5 bases, with 11 bases lying between them. Germline V gene sequence: CDR1 LGHNA, CDR2 YNFKEQ. CDR3: CASSQGGSGTEAFF. The CDR3 DNA sequence: TGTGCCAGCAGCCAAGGGGGGTCGGGGACTGAAGCTTTCTTT.

The J gene is TRBJ2-1, the V gene TRBV24-1; TRBD2 matches 7 bases. V lost 9 bases, J lost 0 bases, and 7 bases stayed unmatched. The CDR3 is made up of 15 amino acids. Germline CDR1 is KGHDR and CDR2 is SFDVKD. CDR3 loop: CATGSGESSYNEQFF. CDR3 coding DNA: TGTGCCACCGGAAGCGGGGAATCCTCCTACAATGAGCAGTTCTTC.

The CDR3 reads CSAQGRSGANVLTF. CDR3 nucleotides: TGCAGTGCTCAAGGTCGCTCTGGGGCCAACGTCCTGACTTTC. This chain links TRBV20-1 with TRBJ2-6; no firm D call. Trimming shortened V by 5 bases and J by 0 bases, and 8 bases separated the two germline ends. Looked up from germline, CDR1 is DFQATT and CDR2 is SNEGSKA (reference sequence). The CDR3 sequence is 14 residues long.

This clonotype was recorded only once. A much larger clone is a single base away; this may be a read error. The chain is built from TRBV28 and TRBJ1-1, with 9 bases fitting TRBD1. Germline CDR1 MDHEN, CDR2 SYDVKM. The CDR3 runs 16 residues. The CDR3 nucleotides read TGTGCCTGCAGTTTAAGGGACAGGGAGAGGGACACTGAAGCTTTCTTT. Amino acids: CACSLRDRERDTEAFF.

This clonotype was seen many times. This sequence joins TRBV27 and TRBJ1-5; D gene ambiguous. The CDR3 is 15 amino acids. Germline V gene data show CDR1 as MNHEY and CDR2 as SMNVEV (reference sequence). Deletions cut 3 bases from V and 4 bases from J, with 13 bases between. CDR3 DNA: TGTGCCAGCAGTTTCGGGCCCTCCCCTAATCAGCCCCAGCATTTT. This codes for CASSFGPSPNQPQHF.

The V gene is TRBV4-1, the J gene TRBJ1-1, with 12 bases lining up with TRBD1. The CDR3 sequence is 15 residues long. Germline CDR1 and CDR2: MGHRA and YSYEKL. With 4 bases clipped from V and 5 bases from J, the junction kept 5 bases outside the gene matches. CDR3 sequence: CASSLRDRGRTEAFF. The CDR3 DNA sequence: TGCGCCAGCAGCCTCCGGGACAGGGGGCGAACTGAAGCTTTCTTT.

This chain uses TRBV28 with TRBJ2-2, with TRBD2 identical over 7 bases. Germline assignment: CDR1 MDHEN and CDR2 SYDVKM. The CDR3 has 14 residues. Losses at the gene ends were 6 bases for V and 1 base for J; bases not matched to a gene: 2. CDR3 coding DNA: TGTGCCAGCAGACCGGGGGGGAACACCGGGGAGCTGTTTTTT. Translating gives CASRPGGNTGELFF. Combining the CDR3 with reference TRBV28 and TRBJ2-2 gives the whole variable domain DVKVTQSSRYLVKRTGEKVFLECVQDMDHENMFWYRQDPGLGLRLIYFSYDVKMKEKGDIPEGYSVSREKKERFSLILESASTNQTSMYLCASRPGGNTGELFFGEGSRLTVL.

This clonotype showed up many times. V and J are TRBV6-5 and TRBJ2-5, with a tentative D call TRBD2 (6 bases). V was trimmed by 2 bases and J by 4 bases, leaving 11 bases between them. CDR1 and CDR2 from the germline V gene are MNHEY and SVGAGI. The CDR3 consists of 14 residues. CDR3 coding DNA: TGTGCCAGCAGTTACGTTCGCGGGACAGAGACCCAGTACTTC. It codes for CASSYVRGTETQYF.

In its sample, this clonotype was seen once. The V call is TRBV29-1, the J call TRBJ1-1, with D maybe TRBD1 (5 bases). Germline CDR1 reads SQVTM; CDR2 reads ANQGSEA. V was clipped by 5 bases and J by 10 bases, with 14 bases between them. The CDR3 extends over 11 amino acids. CDR3 in DNA: TGCAGCGTTTCCAGGGAAGCCGGAGCTTTCTTT. Its protein product is CSVSREAGAFF.

Concerning this clonotype itself: A much larger clone is a single base away; this may be a read error. The genes are TRBV12-3 or TRBV12-4 and TRBJ2-1; 8 bases are a match to TRBD2. V lost 6 bases, J lost 10 bases, and 8 bases stayed unmatched. The CDR3 totals 13 residues. CDR3 nucleotide sequence: TGTGCCAGCAGCCTCCTAACTAGCGGCGAGCAGTTCTTC. Protein sequence: CASSLLTSGEQFF.

The chain couples TRBV19 to TRBJ1-2, with TRBD1 as a possible D gene (6 bases). CDR1 and CDR2 from the germline V gene are LNHDA and SQIVND (reference sequence). V was trimmed by 5 bases and J by 5 bases, leaving 15 bases between them. The CDR3 extends over 14 amino acids. The CDR3 bases are TGTGCCAGTAGTCCCCTTCAGGGACAATATGGCTACACCTTC. Its protein product is CASSPLQGQYGYTF.

In its sample, this clonotype was seen a few times. The V and J genes are TRBV7-9 and TRBJ1-5; TRBD1 is a possible D gene (5 bases). V gave up 4 bases and J gave up 6 bases, with 13 bases separating them. This CDR3 region has 14 residues. Per the germline V gene, CDR1 is SEHNR and CDR2 is FQNEAQ (reference sequence). CDR3 protein: CASSSDGGGQPQHF. CDR3 DNA sequence: TGTGCCAGCAGCTCCGACGGGGGGGGTCAGCCCCAGCATTTT.

This clonotype was counted between two and nine times. The rearrangement joins TRBV7-8 to TRBJ2-3; D not resolved. The germline V and J ends were trimmed by 1 base and 1 base, with 12 bases remaining between them. The germline V gene has CDR1 SGHVS and CDR2 FQNEAQ. CDR3 length: 16 amino acids. CDR3: CASSLVRLIRTDTQYF. The CDR3 nucleotides are TGTGCCAGCAGCTTAGTTCGCCTTATCCGCACAGATACGCAGTATTTT.

This clonotype was seen ten or more times. The genes are TRBV20-1 and TRBJ2-7; perhaps TRBD2 as D (5 bases). This CDR3 has 13 amino acids. V lost 0 bases to trimming and J lost 6 bases, with 12 bases between them. In germline, CDR1 is DFQATT, CDR2 SNEGSKA (reference sequence). The CDR3 reads CSARDSLAPEQYF. As DNA, the CDR3 is TGCAGTGCTAGAGATTCCCTAGCTCCCGAGCAGTACTTC.

This clonotype turned up a few times. The J gene is TRBJ2-1, the V gene TRBV7-3; 9 bases match TRBD2. The CDR3 totals 15 residues. The germline gives CDR1 SGHTA, CDR2 FQGTGA. V shed 2 bases, J shed 7 bases, and the junction held 6 bases outside the gene matches. As DNA, the CDR3 is TGTGCCAGCAGCTTAGCGCGGGAGGGCCGGAATGAGCAGTTCTTC. Amino acids: CASSLAREGRNEQFF.